This T cell receptor beta chain stems from a study of blood T cell repertoires in COVID-19. Study overall: There were acute and convalescent COVID-19 samples, and they came from the United States, Italy and Spain. Sample material is recorded as cDNA or gDNA derived from T cells, B-cell-depleted T cells, or PBMCs.

Under the authors' procedure: Estimates of nucleated cell counts were drawn from the amplification of reference gene primers. Sequenced by immunoSEQ multiplex PCR; TCRdb stores in-frame clones only, minus some. D and trimming come from the DNA, and the V and J calls and clone size come from that table. The sample records around 100,000 clones, around 87% being singletons. Germline assignment: CDR1 SGHRS and CDR2 YFSETQ. This CDR3 comprises 15 residues. Between the trimmed V and J ends, which lost 5 bases and 0 bases, there was a span of 14 bases. This clone has only one observation. The clonotype originates from a woman of 80 years or more with acute or convalescent COVID-19. Sequences were obtained from peripheral blood. This chain links TRBV5-1 with TRBJ1-1; D perhaps matches TRBD1 (5 bases). This chain's CDR3 is CASSKEGHLNTEAFF. The CDR3 DNA follows: TGCGCCAGCAGTAAAGAAGGACACCTGAACACTGAAGCTTTCTTT.